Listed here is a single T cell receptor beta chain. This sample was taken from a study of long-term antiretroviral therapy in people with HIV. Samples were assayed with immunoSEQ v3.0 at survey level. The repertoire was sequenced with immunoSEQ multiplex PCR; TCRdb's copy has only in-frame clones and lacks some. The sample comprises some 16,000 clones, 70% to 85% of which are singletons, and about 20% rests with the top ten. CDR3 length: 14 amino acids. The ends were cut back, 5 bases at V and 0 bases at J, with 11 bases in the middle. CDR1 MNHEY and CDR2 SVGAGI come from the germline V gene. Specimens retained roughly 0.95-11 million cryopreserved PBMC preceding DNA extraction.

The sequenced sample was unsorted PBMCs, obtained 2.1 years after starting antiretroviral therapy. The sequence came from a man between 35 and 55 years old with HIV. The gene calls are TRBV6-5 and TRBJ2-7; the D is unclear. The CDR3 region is CASSPRLSSYEQYF. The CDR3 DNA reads TGTGCCAGCAGTCCACGACTGAGCTCCTACGAGCAGTACTTC.